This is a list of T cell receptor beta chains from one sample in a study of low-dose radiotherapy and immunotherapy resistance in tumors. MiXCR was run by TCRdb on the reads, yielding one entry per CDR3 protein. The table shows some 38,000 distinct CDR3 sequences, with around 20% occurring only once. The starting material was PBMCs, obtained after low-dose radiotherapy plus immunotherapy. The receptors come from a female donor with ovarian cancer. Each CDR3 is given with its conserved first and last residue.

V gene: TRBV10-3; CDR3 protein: CAIRPASGTDTQYF
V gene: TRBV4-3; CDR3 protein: CASSQDGLALGELFF
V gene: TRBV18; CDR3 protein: CASSPRGGTEGYF
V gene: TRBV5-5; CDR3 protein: CASSSSVHGRAWNEQFF
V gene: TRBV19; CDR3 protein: CASSRLAGGFYNEQFF
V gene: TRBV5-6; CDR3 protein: CASSLGGSGTDTQYSGTDTQYF
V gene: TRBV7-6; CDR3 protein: CASSPPRGPTYEQYF
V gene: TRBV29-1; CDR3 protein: CSVTPGQGIYNEQFF
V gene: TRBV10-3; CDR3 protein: CAIKNQGDSGANVLTF
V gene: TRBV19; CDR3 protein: CASSIGGEEQYF
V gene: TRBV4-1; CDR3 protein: CASKPGHPYEQYF
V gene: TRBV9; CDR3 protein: CASSVRGLETGELFF
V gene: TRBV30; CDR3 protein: CAWRRAGSYNEQFF